This T cell receptor (beta chain) appears in the sequencing data of a study of blood T cell repertoires in COVID-19. Study-wide background: Donors in the United States, Italy and Spain gave samples during acute or convalescent COVID-19. The analysed material was cDNA or gDNA that came from T cells, B-cell-depleted T cells, or PBMCs.

Per the original methods: Amplified reference gene primers provided the basis for estimating nucleated cell counts. Sequencing was performed with immunoSEQ multiplex PCR; in TCRdb, only in-frame clones are kept and a portion is missing. That table is the source of V, J and clone size, and D and trimming were worked out from the DNA. The sample holds some 250,000 clones, 75% to 85% seen once. The sample holds a few counts of this clone. Germline assignment: CDR1 SEHNR and CDR2 FQNEAQ (reference sequence). The V gene end was trimmed by 4 bases and the J gene end by 2 bases; junction bases not matched to a gene: 5. This CDR3 has 14 amino acids.

This TCR was sampled from an older woman with active or convalescent COVID-19. The chain joins TRBV7-9 to TRBJ2-7; 7 nucleotides agree with TRBD1. The sample comprised peripheral blood. The CDR3 protein is CASSSDRNAYEQYF. The CDR3 region has the DNA TGTGCCAGCAGCTCGGACAGGAACGCCTACGAGCAGTACTTC.